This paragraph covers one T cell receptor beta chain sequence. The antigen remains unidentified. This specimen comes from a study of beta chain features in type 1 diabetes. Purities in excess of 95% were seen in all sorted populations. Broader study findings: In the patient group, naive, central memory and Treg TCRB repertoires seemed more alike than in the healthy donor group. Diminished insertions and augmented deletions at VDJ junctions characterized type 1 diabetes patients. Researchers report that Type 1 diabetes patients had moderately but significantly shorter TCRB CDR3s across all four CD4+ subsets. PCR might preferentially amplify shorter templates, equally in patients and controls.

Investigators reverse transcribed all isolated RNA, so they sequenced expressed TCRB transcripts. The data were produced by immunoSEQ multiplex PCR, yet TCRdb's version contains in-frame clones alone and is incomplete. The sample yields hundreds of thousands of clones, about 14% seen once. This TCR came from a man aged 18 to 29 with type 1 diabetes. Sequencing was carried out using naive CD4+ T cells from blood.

CDR3 region: CASSQDPRTSGTYEQYF. CDR3 nucleotide sequence: TGCGCCAGCAGCCAAGATCCCCGGACTAGCGGAACCTACGAGCAGTACTTC. The V gene is TRBV4-1, the J gene TRBJ2-7; TRBD2 matches at 10 bases. This CDR3 comprises 17 residues. The V gene's germline CDR1 is MGHRA and CDR2 YSYEKL. The V segment lost 0 bases and the J segment 2 bases; nucleotides outside the gene matches: 7.